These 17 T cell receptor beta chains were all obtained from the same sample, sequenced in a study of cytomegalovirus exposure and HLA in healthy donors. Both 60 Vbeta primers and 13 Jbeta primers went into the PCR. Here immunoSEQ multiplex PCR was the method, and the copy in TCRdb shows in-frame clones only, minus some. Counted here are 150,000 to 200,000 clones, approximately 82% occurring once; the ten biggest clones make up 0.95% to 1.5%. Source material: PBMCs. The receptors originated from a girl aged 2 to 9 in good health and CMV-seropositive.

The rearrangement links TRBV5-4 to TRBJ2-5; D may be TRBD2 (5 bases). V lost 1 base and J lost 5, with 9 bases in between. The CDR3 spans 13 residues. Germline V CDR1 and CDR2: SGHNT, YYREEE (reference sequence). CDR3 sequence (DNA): TGTGCCAGCAGCTTGACGGAGCGGGAGACCCAGTACTTC. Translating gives CASSLTERETQYF.

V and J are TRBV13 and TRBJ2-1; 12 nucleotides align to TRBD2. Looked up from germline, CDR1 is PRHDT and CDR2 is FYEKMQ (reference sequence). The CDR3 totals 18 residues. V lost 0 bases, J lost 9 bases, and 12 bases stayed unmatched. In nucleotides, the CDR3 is TGTGCCAGCAGCTTAGGACTAGGTCTAGCGGGAGGGTCGGGTGAGCAGTTCTTC. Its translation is CASSLGLGLAGGSGEQFF.

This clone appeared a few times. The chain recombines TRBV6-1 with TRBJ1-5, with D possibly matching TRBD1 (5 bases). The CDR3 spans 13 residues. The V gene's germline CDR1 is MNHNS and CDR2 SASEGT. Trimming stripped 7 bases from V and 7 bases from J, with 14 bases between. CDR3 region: CASTIDRFQPQHF. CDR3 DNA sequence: TGTGCCAGCACAATCGACAGATTCCAGCCCCAGCATTTT.

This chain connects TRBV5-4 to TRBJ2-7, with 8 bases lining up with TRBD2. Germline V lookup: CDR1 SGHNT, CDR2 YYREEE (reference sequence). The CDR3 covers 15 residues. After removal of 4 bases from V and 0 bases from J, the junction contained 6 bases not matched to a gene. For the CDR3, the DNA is TGTGCCAGCAGCCGGAGCGGGGGCCTCTCCTACGAGCAGTACTTC. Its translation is CASSRSGGLSYEQYF.

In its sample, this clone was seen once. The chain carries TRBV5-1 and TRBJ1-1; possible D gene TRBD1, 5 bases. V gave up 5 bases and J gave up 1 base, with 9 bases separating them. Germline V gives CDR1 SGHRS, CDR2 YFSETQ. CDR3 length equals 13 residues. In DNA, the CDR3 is TGCGCCAGCAGGGGGCAGTCGAACACTGAAGCTTTCTTT. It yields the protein CASRGQSNTEAFF.

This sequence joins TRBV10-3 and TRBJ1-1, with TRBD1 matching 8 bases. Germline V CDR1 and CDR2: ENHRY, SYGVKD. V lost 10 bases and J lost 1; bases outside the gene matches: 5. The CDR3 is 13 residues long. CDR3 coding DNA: TGTGCCACCACCGACAGGGGGAACACTGAAGCTTTCTTT. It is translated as CATTDRGNTEAFF.

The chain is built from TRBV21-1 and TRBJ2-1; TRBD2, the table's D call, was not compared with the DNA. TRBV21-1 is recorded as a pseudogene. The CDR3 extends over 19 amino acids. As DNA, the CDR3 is TGTGCCAGCAGCAATACCGGCAGGGGAGGGGGAAGCTCCTACAATGAGCAGTTCTTC. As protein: CASSNTGRGGGSSYNEQFF.

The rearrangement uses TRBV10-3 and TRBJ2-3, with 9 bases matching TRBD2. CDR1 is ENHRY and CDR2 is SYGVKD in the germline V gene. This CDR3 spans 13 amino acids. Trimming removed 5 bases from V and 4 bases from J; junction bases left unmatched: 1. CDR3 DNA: TGTGCCATCAGTTTAGCGGGAGCAGATACGCAGTATTTT. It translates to CAISLAGADTQYF.

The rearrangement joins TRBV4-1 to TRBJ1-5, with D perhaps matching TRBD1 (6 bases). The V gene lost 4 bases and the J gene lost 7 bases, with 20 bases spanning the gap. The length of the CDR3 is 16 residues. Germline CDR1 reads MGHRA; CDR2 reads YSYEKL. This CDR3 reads CASSPYRALLRQPQHF. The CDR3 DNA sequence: TGCGCCAGCAGCCCGTACAGGGCTCTCTTAAGGCAGCCCCAGCATTTT.

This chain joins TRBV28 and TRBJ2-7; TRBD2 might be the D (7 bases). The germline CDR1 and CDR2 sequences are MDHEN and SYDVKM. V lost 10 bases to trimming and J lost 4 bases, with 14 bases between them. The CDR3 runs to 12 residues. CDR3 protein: CATKGGAYEQYF. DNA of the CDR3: TGTGCCACTAAAGGGGGGGCATACGAGCAGTACTTC.

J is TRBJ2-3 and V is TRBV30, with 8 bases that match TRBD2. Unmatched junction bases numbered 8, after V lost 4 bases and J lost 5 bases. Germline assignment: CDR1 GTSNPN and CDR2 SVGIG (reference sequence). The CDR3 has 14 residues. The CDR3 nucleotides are TGTGCCTGGAATCACGGGAGGGCCATAGATACGCAGTATTTT. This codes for CAWNHGRAIDTQYF.

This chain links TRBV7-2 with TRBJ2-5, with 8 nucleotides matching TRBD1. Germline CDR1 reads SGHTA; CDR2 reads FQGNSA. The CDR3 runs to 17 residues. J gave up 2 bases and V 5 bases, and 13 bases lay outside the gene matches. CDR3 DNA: TGTGCCAGCAGCCTAACGTGGGGGACAGGACCACAAGAGACCCAGTACTTC. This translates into CASSLTWGTGPQETQYF. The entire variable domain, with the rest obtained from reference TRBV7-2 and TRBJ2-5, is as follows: GAGVSQSPSNKVTEKGKDVELRCDPISGHTALYWYRQSLGQGLEFLIYFQGNSAPDKSGLPSDRFSAERTGGSVSTLTIQRTQQEDSAVYLCASSLTWGTGPQETQYFGPGTRLLVL.

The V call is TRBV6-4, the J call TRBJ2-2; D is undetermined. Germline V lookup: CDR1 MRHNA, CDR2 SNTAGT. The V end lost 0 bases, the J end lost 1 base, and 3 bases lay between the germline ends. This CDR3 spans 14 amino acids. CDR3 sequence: CASSDSQNTGELFF. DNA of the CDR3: TGTGCCAGCAGTGACTCACAGAACACCGGGGAGCTGTTTTTT.

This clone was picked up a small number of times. DNA for the CDR3: TGTGCCAGCAGTGAAGGGGTCAGGGTCGGTCAGCCCCAGCATTTT. Translation: CASSEGVRVGQPQHF. The chain couples TRBV6-1 to TRBJ1-5; D may be TRBD1 (5 bases). Trimming removed 1 base from V and 6 bases from J, with 13 bases in between. CDR3 length equals 15 residues. CDR1 is MNHNS, CDR2 SASEGT, per germline.

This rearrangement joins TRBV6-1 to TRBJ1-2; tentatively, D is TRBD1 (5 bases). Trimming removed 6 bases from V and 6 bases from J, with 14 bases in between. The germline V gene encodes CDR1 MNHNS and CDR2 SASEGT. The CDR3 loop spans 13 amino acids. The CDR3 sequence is CASSETGVDGYTF. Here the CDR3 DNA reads TGTGCCAGCAGCGAAACAGGAGTGGATGGCTACACCTTC.

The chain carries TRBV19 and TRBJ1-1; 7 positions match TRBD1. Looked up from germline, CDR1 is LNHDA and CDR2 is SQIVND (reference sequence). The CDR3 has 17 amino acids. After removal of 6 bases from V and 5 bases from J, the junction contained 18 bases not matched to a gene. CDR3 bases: TGTGCCAGTAGAACCGACAGGGAACAAATCAAATTTACTGAAGCTTTCTTT. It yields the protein CASRTDREQIKFTEAFF.

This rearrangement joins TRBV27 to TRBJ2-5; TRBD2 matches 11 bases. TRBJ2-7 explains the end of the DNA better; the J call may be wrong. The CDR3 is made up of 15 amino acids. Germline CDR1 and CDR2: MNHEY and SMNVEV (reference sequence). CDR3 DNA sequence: TGTGCCAGCAGTTTGTCTAGCGGGGGGCCCTACGAGCAGTACTTC. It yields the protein CASSLSSGGPYEQYF.